This is a list of T cell receptor beta chains from one sample in a study of beta chain features in type 1 diabetes. Assay: immunoSEQ multiplex PCR; the TCRdb copy retains only in-frame clones and omits some. The table records some 150,000 clones, roughly 48% of them present only once. The specimen was Tregs from blood. The receptors shown here come from a man younger than 35 in good health. CDR3s include the opening cysteine and the closing phenylalanine or tryptophan. A D gene is named only where the DNA matches it firmly. Not every row has a clone size; where given, it reads once, few, many or a size class.

v_call	d_call	clone_size	j_call	cdr3_nt	cdr3_aa
TRBV2	-	-	TRBJ2-1	TGTGCCAGCAGTGACCCATTCAATGAGCAGTTCTTC	CASSDPFNEQFF
TRBV28	-	-	TRBJ1-1	TGTGCCAGCATGAGACAGGCAGTGAACACTGAAGCTTTCTTT	CASMRQAVNTEAFF
TRBV19	-	few	TRBJ2-7	TGTGCCAGTAGTGATTACAGGTCGCAGGACGAGCAGTACTTC	CASSDYRSQDEQYF
TRBV10-3	-	-	TRBJ1-1	TGTGCCATCAGGGCGGCGGGGGCGCGGACTGAAGCTTTCTTT	CAIRAAGARTEAFF
TRBV5-1	TRBD1	-	TRBJ2-3	TGCGCCAGCAGCCTCGGACAGGGGGCAGATACGCAGTATTTT	CASSLGQGADTQYF
TRBV5-1	TRBD1	-	TRBJ1-4	TGCGCCAGCAAAGCAGGGGGTAATGAAAAACTGTTTTTT	CASKAGGNEKLFF
TRBV18	-	few	TRBJ2-1	TGTGCCAGCTCACCTGGGGCCGTATACAATGAGCAGTTCTTC	CASSPGAVYNEQFF
TRBV19	-	-	TRBJ1-2	TGTGCCAGTAGTCCCGACAGATATGGCTACACCTTC	CASSPDRYGYTF
TRBV9	-	-	TRBJ2-1	TGTGCCAGCAGTAAGGGGAACACCAATGAGCAGTTCTTC	CASSKGNTNEQFF
TRBV29-1	-	few	TRBJ2-7	TGCAGCGTTGTAGGACAGGGAGGGGGCGAGCAGTACTTC	CSVVGQGGGEQYF
TRBV5-1	TRBD2	few	TRBJ2-1	TGCGCCAGCAGCCCCCATAGGGGCCAGTGGGGCGGGGGGGCCGATGAGCAGTTCTTC	CASSPHRGQWGGGADEQFF
TRBV18	-	once	TRBJ1-2	TGTGCCAGCTCACCACCGCCAGCTAACTATGGCTACACCTTC	CASSPPPANYGYTF
TRBV7-9	TRBD1	-	TRBJ1-5	TGTGCCAGCAGCCGGACAGGGCTCAATCAGCCCCAGCATTTT	CASSRTGLNQPQHF
TRBV4-3	-	-	TRBJ1-2	TGCGCCAGCAGCCAGACCGAGTGGGGCTGGGGCTACACCTTC	CASSQTEWGWGYTF
TRBV2	-	few	TRBJ1-4	TGTGCCAGCAGCCTCAGGGGCCCCGCAACTAATGAAAAACTGTTTTTT	CASSLRGPATNEKLFF
TRBV6-1	TRBD2	-	TRBJ2-1	TGTGCCAGCAGGGGCGGGAGGCCCTACAATGAGCAGTTCTTC	CASRGGRPYNEQFF
TRBV30	TRBD1	-	TRBJ1-2	TGTGCCTGGAGTCCGGGACAGGGATACTATGGCTACACCTTC	CAWSPGQGYYGYTF
TRBV15	-	-	TRBJ1-2	TGTGCCACCAGCAGATTCACAGGTAGCCCTAACTATGGCTACACCTTC	CATSRFTGSPNYGYTF
TRBV2	TRBD1	-	TRBJ2-1	TGTGCCAGCAGTTTGGACAGGGGAGGATACAATGAGCAGTTCTTC	CASSLDRGGYNEQFF
TRBV6-1	TRBD1	-	TRBJ1-5	TGTGCCAGCAGTGCTCTAGGGACAGTCAGCAATCAGCCCCAGCATTTT	CASSALGTVSNQPQHF
TRBV11-2	TRBD2	few	TRBJ2-3	TGTGCCAGCAGATTTCTGGGGCTAGCGGGCACAGATACGCAGTATTTT	CASRFLGLAGTDTQYF
TRBV6-5	-	-	TRBJ1-6	TGTGCCAGCAGTTACCTTCCCCGGGACACGTATTCACCCCTCCACTTT	CASSYLPRDTYSPLHF
TRBV19	-	-	TRBJ1-1	TGTGCCAGTGCTCCCGGACTGACGAACACTGAAGCTTTCTTT	CASAPGLTNTEAFF
TRBV30	-	few	TRBJ2-1	TGTGCCTGGAGTGCCCGGGGTAGCTCCTACAATGAGCAGTTCTTC	CAWSARGSSYNEQFF
TRBV5-1	-	-	TRBJ2-2	TGCGCCAGTAGGGACACCTCGAGTGGGGAGCTGTTTTTT	CASRDTSSGELFF
TRBV18	TRBD1	-	TRBJ1-1	TGTGCCAGCTCACCCCGGCGGGGGTCGTCAGGGGGCCCTTTGTACACTGAAGCTTTCTTT	CASSPRRGSSGGPLYTEAFF
TRBV6-1	TRBD1	once	TRBJ2-5	TGTGCCAGCAGTGGTGGGACAGCCATATGGACCCAGTACTTC	CASSGGTAIWTQYF
TRBV10-3	TRBD1	few	TRBJ2-7	TGTGCCATCAGCCCAGGACAGGCCTACGAGCAGTACTTC	CAISPGQAYEQYF
TRBV28	-	-	TRBJ2-6	TGTGCCAGCAGTTTCCTTGGGACTTACTCTGGGGCCAACGTCCTGACTTTC	CASSFLGTYSGANVLTF
TRBV21-1	-	few	TRBJ2-7	TGTGCCAGCAGCAAAGGGCTTCTGTGGGACAGGGCGAGGTACTACTACTACGAGCAGTACTTC	CASSKGLLWDRARYYYYEQYF
TRBV7-9	TRBD2	few	TRBJ2-1	TGTGCCAGCAGCTTAGTTCTAGCGGGAGGGTACAATGAGCAGTTCTTC	CASSLVLAGGYNEQFF
TRBV6-5	-	-	TRBJ1-2	TGTGCCAGCAGTTACTTCGGTGGCTACACCTTC	CASSYFGGYTF
TRBV4-1	-	-	TRBJ1-1	TGCGCCAGCAAGAGGCAGGACATGAACACTGAAGCTTTCTTT	CASKRQDMNTEAFF
TRBV5-1	-	-	TRBJ2-7	TGCGCCAGCAGCTTGGTTTCCGGTTCCTCCTACGAGCAGTACTTC	CASSLVSGSSYEQYF
TRBV10-3	-	once	TRBJ1-5	TGTGCCATCACGGGGGGAGGCAATCAGCCCCAGCATTTT	CAITGGGNQPQHF
TRBV4-3	TRBD1	-	TRBJ1-4	TGCGCCAGCAGCCAGGCAAGACAGGGGGTAGGCGAAAAACTGTTTTTT	CASSQARQGVGEKLFF